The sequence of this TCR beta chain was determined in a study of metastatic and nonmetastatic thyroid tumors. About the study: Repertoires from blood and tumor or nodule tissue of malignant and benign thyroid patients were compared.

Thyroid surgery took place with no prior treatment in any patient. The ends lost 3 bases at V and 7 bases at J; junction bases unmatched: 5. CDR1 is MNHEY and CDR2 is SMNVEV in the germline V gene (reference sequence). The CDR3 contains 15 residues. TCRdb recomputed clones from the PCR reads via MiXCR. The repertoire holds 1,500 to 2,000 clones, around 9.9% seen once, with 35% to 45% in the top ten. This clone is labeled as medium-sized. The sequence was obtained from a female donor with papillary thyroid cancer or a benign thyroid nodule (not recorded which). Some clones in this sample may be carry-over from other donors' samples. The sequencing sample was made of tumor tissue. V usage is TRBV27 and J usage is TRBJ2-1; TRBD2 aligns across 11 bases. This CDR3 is CASSFLAGGLNEQFF. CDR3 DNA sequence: TGTGCCAGCAGTTTTCTAGCGGGAGGTTTAAATGAGCAGTTCTTC.